This T cell receptor beta chain was sequenced for a study of T cells in Graves' hyperthyroidism and ophthalmopathy. Details on this clonotype: Its antigen is unidentified.

TCR beta CDR3 sequences were amplified from RNA transcripts. Carried out on the TCR CDR3, a first-round RT-PCR used the HTBI primer set. MiXCR was run by TCRdb on the multiplex PCR reads, yielding one entry per CDR3 protein. The sample has over 650,000 distinct CDR3 sequences; approximately 16% are singletons. The germline V gene has CDR1 MNHEY and CDR2 SVGAGI. Trimming took 0 bases from V and 2 from J, leaving 11 bases between them. The CDR3 totals 16 residues. The study based diagnoses on clinical symptoms, serum thyroxine and TRAb, thyroid ultrasound and orbital computed tomography. PBMCs came from over 8.5 ml fresh peripheral blood. Whole-study results and caveats: Using 13 V-J features, a model discriminated ophthalmopathy from stable hyperthyroidism. Ophthalmopathy, which appeared later, was predicted by the model a median approximately 6 months before onset.

Source material: blood. The sequence was collected from a man aged 18 to 30 with Graves' hyperthyroidism. The chain carries TRBV6-5 and TRBJ1-3, with D hard to call. For the CDR3, the DNA is TGTGCCAGCAGTTACTCCTCCCCGGGCGCTGGAAACACCATATATTTT. Translated, it gives CASSYSSPGAGNTIYF.